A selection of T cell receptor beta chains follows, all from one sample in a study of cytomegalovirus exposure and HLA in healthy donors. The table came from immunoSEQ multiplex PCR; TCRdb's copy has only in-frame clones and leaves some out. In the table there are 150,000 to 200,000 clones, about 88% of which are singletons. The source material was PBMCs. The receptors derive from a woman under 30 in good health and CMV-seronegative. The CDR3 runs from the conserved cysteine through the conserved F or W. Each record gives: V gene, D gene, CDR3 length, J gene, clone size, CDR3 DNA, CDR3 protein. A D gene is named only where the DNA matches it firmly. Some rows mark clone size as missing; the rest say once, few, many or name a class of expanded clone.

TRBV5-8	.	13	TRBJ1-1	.	TGTGCCAGCAGCTTGATTCCCATCCCTGAAGCTTTCTTT	CASSLIPIPEAFF
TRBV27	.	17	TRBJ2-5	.	TGTGCCAGCGAAACAATGCTCGGACTCCCTCCAAGAGAGACCCAGTACTTC	CASETMLGLPPRETQYF
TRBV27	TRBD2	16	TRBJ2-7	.	TGTGCCAGCAGCCTACACCAGGGAGGGAGTATTGGGGAGCAGTACTTC	CASSLHQGGSIGEQYF
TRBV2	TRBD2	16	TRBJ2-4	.	TGTGCCAGCAGGGCAGGACTAGCGGGCCGCAAAAACATTCAGTACTTC	CASRAGLAGRKNIQYF
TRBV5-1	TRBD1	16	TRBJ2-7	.	TGCGCCAGCAGTATAATTTGGGGGACAGGGGGCTACGAGCAGTACTTC	CASSIIWGTGGYEQYF
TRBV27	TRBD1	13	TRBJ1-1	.	TGTGCCAGCAGTTTCATCCAGGGGGCTGAAGCTTTCTTT	CASSFIQGAEAFF
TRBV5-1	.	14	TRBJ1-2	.	TGCGCCAGCAGCTTGGAAGGACAGCTCTATGGCTACACCTTC	CASSLEGQLYGYTF
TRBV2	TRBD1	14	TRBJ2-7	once	TGTGCCAGCAGTGTAGACAGGGCCACCTACGAGCAGTACTTC	CASSVDRATYEQYF
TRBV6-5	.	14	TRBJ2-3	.	TGTGCCAGCAGTTACGGGGCGCCTACAGATACGCAGTATTTT	CASSYGAPTDTQYF
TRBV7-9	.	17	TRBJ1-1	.	TGTTCCAGCAGCTTACGCCTTGGTTGGGGGCAGGGAGAGGGAGCTTTCTTT	CSSSLRLGWGQGEGAFF
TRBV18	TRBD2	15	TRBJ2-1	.	TGTGCCAGCTCACCCATAGCGGGACTATCAAATGAGCAGTTCTTC	CASSPIAGLSNEQFF
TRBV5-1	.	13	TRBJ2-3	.	TGCGCCAGCAGCTTGGCAGATACAGATACGCAGTATTTT	CASSLADTDTQYF
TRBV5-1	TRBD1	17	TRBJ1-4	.	TGCGCCAGCAGCTTACAGGGGATCGTTGCTGCTAATGAAAAACTGTTTTTT	CASSLQGIVAANEKLFF